One and the same sample provided the 17 T cell receptor beta chains below, sequenced in a study of T-cell memory formation after mild COVID-19. TCRdb itself ran the 5' RACE reads through MiXCR, one entry per CDR3 protein. This sample has some 290,000 distinct CDR3 sequences, with around 16% found just once. Sequencing used PBMCs or a T cell subset sorted from them (not recorded which). The receptors come from a young man who had mild COVID-19 (a few samples of this study predate the infection). Cell type and time point are not known.

The rearrangement links TRBV11-3 to TRBJ2-5; D remains ambiguous. Germline CDR1 is SGHNT and CDR2 is YENEEA. CDR3 length: 17 amino acids. The V gene lost 1 base and the J gene lost 7 bases, with 22 bases spanning the gap. The DNA of the CDR3 is TGTGCCAGCAGCTTAGTATTTTCGGTCGGGCGGCGAGGGACCCAGTACTTC. Translation: CASSLVFSVGRRGTQYF.

This clonotype showed up many times. CDR3 region: CASRRGFRAGELFF. The CDR3 coding sequence is TGTGCCAGCAGGAGGGGTTTTAGGGCCGGGGAGCTGTTTTTT. The chain has TRBV12-3 or TRBV12-4 and TRBJ2-2, with D possibly called TRBD1 or TRBD2 (5 bases each). This CDR3 has 14 amino acids. The V end was cut by 6 bases, the J end by 6 bases, with 14 bases between.

The CDR3 loop is CATSDYIEQFF. The DNA for the CDR3 is TGTGCCACCAGTGATTACATCGAGCAGTTCTTC. The chain uses TRBV24-1 and TRBJ2-1, with D hard to call. Germline V gene lookup returns CDR1 KGHDR and CDR2 SFDVKD. The V gene lost 2 bases and the J gene lost 10 bases, with 5 bases spanning the gap. The CDR3 is 11 residues long.

The rearrangement joins TRBV20-1 to TRBJ2-1; D is undetermined. V lost 0 bases and J lost 3, with 6 bases in between. CDR3 length equals 13 residues. Germline CDR1 is DFQATT and CDR2 is SNEGSKA (reference sequence). DNA of the CDR3: TGCAGTGCTAGAGATTTTAGCTACAATGAGCAGTTCTTC. Its translation is CSARDFSYNEQFF.

This clonotype appeared a few times. CDR3 sequence: CASSLVEGEGSGANVLTF. In nucleotides, the CDR3 is TGTGCCAGCAGCTTAGTGGAAGGCGAAGGCTCTGGGGCCAACGTCCTGACTTTC. The rearrangement links TRBV7-9 to TRBJ2-6; D not resolved. V was pared by 1 base and J by 0 bases, with 13 bases between. The CDR3 loop spans 18 amino acids. Germline CDR1 reads SEHNR; CDR2 reads FQNEAQ (reference sequence).

The chain couples TRBV18 to TRBJ1-2; 7 nucleotides match TRBD1. Losses at the gene ends were 2 bases for V and 0 bases for J; bases not matched to a gene: 3. Germline CDR1 reads KGHSH; CDR2 reads LQKENI. This CDR3 comprises 15 residues. The CDR3 DNA sequence: TGTGCCAGCTCACCAACAGGGGATTCTAACTATGGCTACACCTTC. This codes for CASSPTGDSNYGYTF.

Many counts were recorded for this clonotype. The V call is TRBV14, the J call TRBJ2-5, with D unresolved. Germline V gene lookup returns CDR1 SGHDN and CDR2 FVKESK. Between the trimmed V and J ends, which lost 0 bases and 4 bases, there was a span of 6 bases. The CDR3 totals 13 residues. The CDR3 reads CASSQDWGETQYF. CDR3 nucleotides: TGTGCCAGCAGCCAAGATTGGGGAGAGACCCAGTACTTC.

The genes are TRBV5-1 and TRBJ2-5, with D perhaps matching TRBD2 (5 bases). The CDR3 has 18 residues. V was shortened by 0 bases and J by 1 base, with 19 bases between the two germline ends. Looked up from germline, CDR1 is SGHRS and CDR2 is YFSETQ. The CDR3 here is CASSLVPMVLVGQETQYF. In DNA, the CDR3 is TGCGCCAGCAGCTTGGTCCCCATGGTACTAGTGGGCCAAGAGACCCAGTACTTC.

This chain joins TRBV6-6 and TRBJ2-7; D is perhaps TRBD1 (5 bases). V lost 6 bases and J lost 2, with 11 bases in between. From germline, CDR1 is MNHNY and CDR2 SVGAGI (reference sequence). The CDR3 spans 13 residues. The CDR3 sequence: CASRGHETYEQYV. CDR3 bases: TGTGCCAGCAGAGGACACGAAACCTACGAGCAGTACGTC.

This clonotype was observed a few times. J is TRBJ2-6 and V is TRBV5-1, with 9 bases matching TRBD1. The CDR3 contains 15 residues. Germline loops: CDR1 SGHRS, CDR2 YFSETQ. The ends lost 0 bases at V and 9 bases at J; junction bases unmatched: 4. CDR3 sequence reads: CASSLGGQGDNVLTF. DNA for the CDR3: TGCGCCAGCAGCTTGGGGGGACAGGGAGACAACGTCCTGACTTTC.

V is TRBV20-1 and J is TRBJ2-3, with TRBD1 matching over 7 bases. Germline V CDR1 and CDR2: DFQATT, SNEGSKA (reference sequence). With 1 base clipped from V and 3 bases from J, the junction kept 4 bases outside the gene matches. This CDR3 is 14 amino acids long. CDR3 in amino acids: CSARGGGATDTQYF. DNA for the CDR3: TGCAGTGCTAGAGGAGGGGGCGCAACAGATACGCAGTATTTT.

V gene TRBV19 combines with J gene TRBJ2-5; maybe TRBD2 (5 bases). The CDR3 consists of 14 residues. Trimming stripped 6 bases from V and 5 bases from J, with 16 bases between. Per germline, CDR1 LNHDA and CDR2 SQIVND (reference sequence). The CDR3: CASRSLDGGETQYF. CDR3 in DNA: TGTGCCAGTAGATCCCTGGACGGCGGGGAGACCCAGTACTTC.

This clonotype was detected once. The rearrangement links TRBV2 to TRBJ2-2; D may match TRBD1 or TRBD2 (5 bases each). Trimming shortened V by 5 bases and J by 7 bases, and 14 bases separated the two germline ends. The CDR3 is 14 amino acids. Germline V CDR1 and CDR2: SNHLY, FYNNEI. CDR3 sequence (DNA): TGTGCCAGCAGTACCAGGAGAGGGGTCGGGGAGCTGTTTTTT. Protein sequence: CASSTRRGVGELFF.

The gene calls are TRBV4-3 and TRBJ2-5; 9 bases map to TRBD2. The CDR3 sequence is 15 residues long. The germline gives CDR1 LGHNA, CDR2 YSLEER. V was pared by 5 bases and J by 6 bases, with 10 bases of the junction left unmatched. The chain's CDR3 is CASSRVVAGAQTQYF. The CDR3 DNA follows: TGCGCCAGCAGCAGGGTTGTAGCGGGGGCTCAGACCCAGTACTTC.

The chain joins TRBV4-3 to TRBJ1-5, with D maybe TRBD1 (5 bases). Germline-derived CDR1 and CDR2 are LGHNA and YSLEER. Trimming cost V 0 bases and J 3 bases, with 9 bases left between them. The CDR3 runs to 15 residues. CDR3 region: CASSQDVGPNQPQHF. CDR3 DNA sequence: TGCGCCAGCAGCCAAGATGTGGGGCCCAATCAGCCCCAGCATTTT.

This clonotype appeared a few times. The V gene is TRBV19, the J gene TRBJ2-1, with D perhaps TRBD1 (6 bases). The CDR3 totals 13 residues. The germline CDR1 and CDR2 sequences are LNHDA and SQIVND (reference sequence). Trimming took off 1 base at V and 7 bases at J, with 8 bases between the two ends. The CDR3 region is CASSIGGGNEQFF. CDR3 in DNA: TGTGCCAGTAGTATAGGAGGGGGAAATGAGCAGTTCTTC.

The chain links TRBV12-3 or TRBV12-4 to TRBJ2-1; no reliable D call. The CDR3 sequence is 12 residues long. V was cut by 8 bases and J by 5 bases, with 10 bases left in between. CDR3 nucleotide sequence: TGTGCCAGCGGAAAATCGGACAATGAGCAGTTCTTC. Its protein product is CASGKSDNEQFF.